This T cell receptor beta chain was obtained from a study of T cell clonotyping in hematopoietic cell transplantation. Recipient blood drawn about 28 days pretransplant and days 30, 100, 180 after. Comment on this clone: What it binds is not known.

Study results and caveats: CD4 and CD8 repertoire contributions could not be separated without sorting. Few recipient clonotypes overlapped donors; over 95% were de novo at given depth.

Sequencing was performed with immunoSEQ multiplex PCR; in TCRdb, only in-frame clones are kept and a portion is missing. The sample contains approximately 11,000 clones, around half of which appear only once. Germline lookup yields CDR1 SGHDN and CDR2 FVKESK. Trimming cost V 6 bases and J 5 bases, with 19 bases left between them. The CDR3 length is 16 residues. The receptor comes from a male patient aged 50 to 60 who had an allogeneic stem cell transplant from an unrelated donor, so the T cells may come from the graft donor. Some clones in this sample may be carry-over from other donors' samples. The chain links TRBV14 to TRBJ1-4; no definite D call. This specimen consisted of PBMCs, obtained 30 days after allogeneic stem cell transplant. The CDR3 loop reads CASSPSAGRMNEKLFF. The CDR3 DNA follows: TGTGCCAGCAGTCCCAGCGCGGGCCGAATGAATGAAAAACTGTTTTTT.